A selection of T cell receptor beta chains follows, all from one sample in a study of T cells in localized non-small cell lung cancer. Produced via immunoSEQ multiplex PCR; TCRdb's table is partial and in-frame only. The table includes about 70,000 clones, approximately 84% detected once. Sample: peripheral blood, taken before any cancer treatment. These receptors came from an older female donor with stage I lung adenocarcinoma. Both conserved end residues are part of each CDR3. Fields, in order: J gene, clone size, V gene, CDR3 protein. Clone size is given for some rows only: seen once, a few or many times, or a class if the clone is expanded.

>TRBJ2-7|NA|TRBV6-5
CASSYSPPASYEQYF
>TRBJ2-1|NA|TRBV5-4
CASSLRAGGRNEQFF
>TRBJ1-5|NA|TRBV28
CASSSPMDRINQPQHF
>TRBJ1-5|few|TRBV2
CASSDDRVQPQHF
>TRBJ2-1|NA|TRBV5-1
CASNGEGSYNEQFF
>TRBJ2-2|NA|TRBV5-4
CASSFGGSITGELFF
>TRBJ2-6|NA|TRBV4-2
CASSQELLAAGANVLTF
>TRBJ2-1|NA|TRBV11-2
CASSFISTGGLNEQFF
>TRBJ2-2|NA|TRBV5-6
CASSLASPVDTGELFF
>TRBJ2-2|NA|TRBV5-1
CASSEKTSGGTGELFF
>TRBJ2-2|once|TRBV4-1
CASSPGTSGGEELFF
>TRBJ2-2|NA|TRBV11-3
CASSPDSLRTGELFF
>TRBJ2-7|NA|TRBV6-6
CASSKPGQVPYEQYF
>TRBJ2-1|NA|TRBV2
CASRVGLAGNNEQFF
>TRBJ1-2|NA|TRBV7-9
CASTRDNWDYGYTF
>TRBJ2-2|NA|TRBV7-9
CASSLVLASGTGELFF
>TRBJ1-5|NA|TRBV6-1
CATTGQPLSNQPQHF
>TRBJ1-2|NA|TRBV7-9
CASSLSGYGSRGYTF
>TRBJ2-3|once|TRBV6-6
CASSDRTPPDTQYF
>TRBJ2-2|NA|TRBV10-3
CAISESRQGFNTGELFF
>TRBJ2-5|once|TRBV14
CASSRNRKETQYF
>TRBJ1-1|NA|TRBV7-2
CASSSTSGRGSTEAFF
>TRBJ2-7|NA|TRBV7-9
CASSLDPGGQYF
>TRBJ2-7|NA|TRBV7-9
CASSHDGLPSTYEQYF
>TRBJ2-1|NA|TRBV15
CATSRDRSRVDEQFF
>TRBJ1-2|NA|TRBV9
CASSVVSDYGYTF
>TRBJ2-7|NA|TRBV6-6
CASSSGMRYEQYF
>TRBJ1-4|NA|TRBV25-1
CASSQYGTLEKLFF
>TRBJ2-1|few|TRBV5-1
CASSWGTGSNEQFF
>TRBJ1-4|NA|TRBV6-1
CASSGTIAEKLFF
>TRBJ1-2|NA|TRBV5-5
CASSLGPGGDGYTF
>TRBJ1-2|few|TRBV25-1
CASSEYRRANYGYTF
>TRBJ2-1|few|TRBV19
CASSRDRGYNEQFF
>TRBJ2-1|NA|TRBV5-1
CASSPGGRGSLSSYNEQFF
>TRBJ1-1|NA|TRBV7-9
CASGGTGGDTEAFF
>TRBJ1-2|NA|TRBV28
CASSFPDGALLYGYTF
>TRBJ2-3|NA|TRBV5-1
CASSLGSPDTQYF
>TRBJ1-5|NA|TRBV28
CASSLKGRGSNQPQHF
>TRBJ2-5|few|TRBV7-9
CASSLRVDQETQYF
>TRBJ1-4|NA|TRBV5-6
CASSLLTGGLDEKLFF
>TRBJ2-3|NA|TRBV9
CASSVDLLADTQYF
>TRBJ1-1|NA|TRBV11-2
CASSETGRRGFNTEAFF
>TRBJ1-2|NA|TRBV10-3
CAIRPDRDYGYTF
>TRBJ1-1|once|TRBV11-2
CASSFGESNEAFF
>TRBJ1-2|few|TRBV2
CASSGRGVDRIGYTF
>TRBJ1-2|NA|TRBV10-3
CATEVGGRNYGYTF
>TRBJ2-3|NA|TRBV11-3
CASSLSVSTDTQYF
>TRBJ2-5|NA|TRBV5-1
CASSLAGWETQYF
>TRBJ2-7|NA|TRBV28
CASGTWARSYEQYF
>TRBJ2-3|once|TRBV7-7
CASSLNSLGDTQYF
>TRBJ1-1|NA|TRBV7-2
CASSLGGTGAAAFF
>TRBJ2-7|NA|TRBV5-6
CASSQPEHRAYEQYF
>TRBJ1-2|NA|TRBV27
CASSMTGNYGYTF
>TRBJ2-1|NA|TRBV10-3
CATGTSGGDNEQFF
>TRBJ2-6|once|TRBV27
CASRGLLGANVLTF